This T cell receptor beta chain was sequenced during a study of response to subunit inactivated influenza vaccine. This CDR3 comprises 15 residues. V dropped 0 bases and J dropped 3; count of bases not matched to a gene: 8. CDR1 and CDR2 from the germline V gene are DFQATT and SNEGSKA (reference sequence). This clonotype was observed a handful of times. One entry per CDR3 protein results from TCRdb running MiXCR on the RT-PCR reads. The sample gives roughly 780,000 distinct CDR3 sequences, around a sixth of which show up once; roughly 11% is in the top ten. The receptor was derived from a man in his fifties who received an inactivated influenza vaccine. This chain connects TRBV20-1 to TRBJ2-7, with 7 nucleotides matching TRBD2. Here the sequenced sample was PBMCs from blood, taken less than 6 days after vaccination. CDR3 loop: CSARDLTGGGYEQYF. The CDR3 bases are TGCAGTGCTAGAGATTTGACGGGAGGCGGCTACGAGCAGTACTTC.